This TCR beta chain emerged from a study of CD8 T cells in Susac syndrome. RNA in amounts of roughly 0.45 to 1 ug was reverse transcribed with random hexamers. Each CDR3 protein is one row after TCRdb ran MiXCR on the immunoSEQ multiplex PCR reads. The sample carries 150,000 or so distinct CDR3 sequences, around 95% recorded once. The CDR3 is 16 amino acids. V was pared by 2 bases and J by 3 bases, with 6 bases of the junction left unmatched. This chain joins TRBV12-3 or TRBV12-4 and TRBJ2-3; 9 bases match TRBD2. Sequenced sample: CD4+ T cells from PBMCs. The receptor was derived from a human donor in good health. The CDR3 bases are TGTGCCAGCAGTTTATCGCTAGCGGGGCGGACAGATACGCAGTATTTT. Protein: CASSLSLAGRTDTQYF.